This T cell receptor beta chain originates from a study of cytomegalovirus exposure and HLA in healthy donors. Study details: About 85 million unique TCRs from HLA-typed donors were held in an early release of data.

From germline, CDR1 is LNHDA and CDR2 SQIVND (reference sequence). The CDR3 has 14 residues. The junction had 9 bases not matched to a gene; V was cut back by 5 bases and J by 8 bases. The study's findings and limits: 164 TCR beta chains were listed as cytomegalovirus-associated.

As concerns this clone: The target antigen is unknown.

In the PCR, 60 Vbeta and 13 Jbeta primers were used. Method: immunoSEQ multiplex PCR; TCRdb's copy keeps in-frame clones and lacks some. The sample holds 150,000 to 200,000 clones, nearly 80% seen once. The source of this sequence is a woman aged 40 to 55 in good health and CMV-seronegative. Sequenced: PBMCs. The chain has TRBV19 and TRBJ1-2, with 9 bases matching TRBD1. CDR3 bases: TGTGCCAGTAGTGGCCGGACAGGGGCTAAAGGCTACACCTTC. Translated, it gives CASSGRTGAKGYTF. The full variable domain, in which reference TRBV19 and TRBJ1-2 provide the parts outside the CDR3, is DGGITQSPKYLFRKEGQNVTLSCEQNLNHDAMYWYRQDPGQGLRLIYYSQIVNDFQKGDIAEGYSVSREKKESFPLTVTSAQKNPTAFYLCASSGRTGAKGYTFGSGTRLTVV.